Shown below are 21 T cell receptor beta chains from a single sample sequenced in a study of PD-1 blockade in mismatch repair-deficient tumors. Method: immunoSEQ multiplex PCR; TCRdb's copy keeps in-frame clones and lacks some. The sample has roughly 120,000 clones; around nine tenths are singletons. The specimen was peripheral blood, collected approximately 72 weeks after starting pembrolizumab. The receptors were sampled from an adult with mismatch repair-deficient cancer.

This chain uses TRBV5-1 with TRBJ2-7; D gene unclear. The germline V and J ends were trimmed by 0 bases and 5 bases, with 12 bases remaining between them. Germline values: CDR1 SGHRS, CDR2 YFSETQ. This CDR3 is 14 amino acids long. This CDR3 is CASSLGLPRDEQYF. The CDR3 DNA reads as TGCGCCAGCAGCTTGGGACTTCCGCGTGACGAGCAGTACTTC.

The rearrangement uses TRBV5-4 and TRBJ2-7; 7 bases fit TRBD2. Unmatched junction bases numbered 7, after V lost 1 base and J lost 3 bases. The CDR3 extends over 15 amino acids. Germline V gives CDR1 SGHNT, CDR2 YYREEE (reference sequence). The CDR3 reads CASSLLPGGGYEQYF. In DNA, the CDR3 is TGTGCCAGCAGCTTGCTCCCCGGCGGGGGCTACGAGCAGTACTTC.

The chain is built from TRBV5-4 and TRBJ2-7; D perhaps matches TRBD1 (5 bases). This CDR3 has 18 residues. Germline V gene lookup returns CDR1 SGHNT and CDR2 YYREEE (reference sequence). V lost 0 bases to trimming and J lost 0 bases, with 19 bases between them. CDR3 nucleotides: TGTGCCAGCAGCTTGGCCAGGGCCGATAACCAAATCTCCTACGAGCAGTACTTC. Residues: CASSLARADNQISYEQYF.

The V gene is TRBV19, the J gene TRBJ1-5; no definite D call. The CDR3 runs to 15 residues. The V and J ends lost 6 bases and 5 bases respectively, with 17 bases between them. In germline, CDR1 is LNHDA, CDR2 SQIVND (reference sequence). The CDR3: CASSNQANGHQPQHF. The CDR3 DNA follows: TGTGCCAGTAGCAACCAAGCCAACGGGCATCAGCCCCAGCATTTT.

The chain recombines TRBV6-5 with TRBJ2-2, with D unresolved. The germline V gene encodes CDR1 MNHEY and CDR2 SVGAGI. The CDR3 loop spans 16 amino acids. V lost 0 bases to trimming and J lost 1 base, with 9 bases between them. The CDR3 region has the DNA TGTGCCAGCAGTTACTCCCTGACTGGGAACACCGGGGAGCTGTTTTTT. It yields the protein CASSYSLTGNTGELFF.

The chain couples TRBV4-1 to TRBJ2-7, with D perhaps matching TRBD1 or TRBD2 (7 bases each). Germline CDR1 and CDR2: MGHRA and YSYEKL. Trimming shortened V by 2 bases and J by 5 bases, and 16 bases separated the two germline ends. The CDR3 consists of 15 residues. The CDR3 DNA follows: TGCGCCAGCAGCCAAAGGGAGGGGGCGCCGGACGAGCAGTACTTC. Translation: CASSQREGAPDEQYF.

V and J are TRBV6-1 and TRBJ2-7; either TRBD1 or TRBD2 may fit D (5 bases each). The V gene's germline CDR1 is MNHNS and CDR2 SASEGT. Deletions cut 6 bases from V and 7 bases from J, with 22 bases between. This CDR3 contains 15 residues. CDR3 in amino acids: CASSLTAGTTREQYF. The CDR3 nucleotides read TGTGCCAGCAGCTTAACTGCCGGGACCACGAGGGAGCAGTACTTC.

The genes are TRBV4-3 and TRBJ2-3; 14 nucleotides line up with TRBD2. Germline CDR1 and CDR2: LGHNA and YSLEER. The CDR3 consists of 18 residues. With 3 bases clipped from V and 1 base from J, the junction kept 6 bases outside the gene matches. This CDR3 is CASSHGTSGSLGTDTQYF. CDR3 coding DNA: TGCGCCAGCAGCCACGGGACTAGCGGGAGTTTGGGCACAGATACGCAGTATTTT.

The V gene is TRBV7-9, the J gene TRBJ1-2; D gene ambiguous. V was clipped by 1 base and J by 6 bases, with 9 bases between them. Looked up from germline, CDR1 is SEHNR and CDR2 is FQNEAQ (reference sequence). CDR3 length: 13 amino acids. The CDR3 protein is CASSLGTADGYTF. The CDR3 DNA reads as TGTGCCAGCAGCTTAGGCACAGCTGATGGCTACACCTTC.

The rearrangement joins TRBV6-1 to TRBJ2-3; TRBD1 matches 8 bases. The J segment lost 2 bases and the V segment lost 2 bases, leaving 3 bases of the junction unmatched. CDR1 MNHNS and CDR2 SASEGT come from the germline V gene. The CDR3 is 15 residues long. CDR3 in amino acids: CASSEWTGPTDTQYF. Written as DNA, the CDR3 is TGTGCCAGCAGTGAATGGACAGGGCCCACAGATACGCAGTATTTT.

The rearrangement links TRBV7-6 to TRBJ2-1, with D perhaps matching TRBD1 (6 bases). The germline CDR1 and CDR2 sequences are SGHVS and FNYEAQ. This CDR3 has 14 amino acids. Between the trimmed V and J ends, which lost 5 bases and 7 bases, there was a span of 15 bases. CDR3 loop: CASSRTGTANEQFF. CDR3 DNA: TGTGCCAGCAGCCGTACAGGGACCGCTAATGAGCAGTTCTTC. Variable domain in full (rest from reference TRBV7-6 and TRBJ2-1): GAGVSQSPRYKVTKRGQDVALRCDPISGHVSLYWYRQALGQGPEFLTYFNYEAQQDKSGLPNDRFSAERPEGSISTLTIQRTEQRDSAMYRCASSRTGTANEQFFGPGTRLTVL.

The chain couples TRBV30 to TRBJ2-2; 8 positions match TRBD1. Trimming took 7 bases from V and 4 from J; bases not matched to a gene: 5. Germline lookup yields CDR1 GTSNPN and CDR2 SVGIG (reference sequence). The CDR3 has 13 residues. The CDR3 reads CASDRDGTGELFF. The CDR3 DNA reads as TGTGCCTCGGACAGGGACGGCACCGGGGAGCTGTTTTTT.

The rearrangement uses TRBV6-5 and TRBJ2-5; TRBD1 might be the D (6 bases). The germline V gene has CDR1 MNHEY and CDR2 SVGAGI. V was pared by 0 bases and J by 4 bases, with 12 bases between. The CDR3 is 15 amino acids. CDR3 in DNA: TGTGCCAGCAGTTACTCTACAGGGAATCGAGAGACCCAGTACTTC. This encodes CASSYSTGNRETQYF.

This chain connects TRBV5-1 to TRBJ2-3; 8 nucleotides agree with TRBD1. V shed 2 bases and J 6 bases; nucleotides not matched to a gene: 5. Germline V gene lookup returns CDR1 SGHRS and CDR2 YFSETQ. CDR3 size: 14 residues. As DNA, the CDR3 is TGCGCCAGCAGCTTTTACCGGACAGGGGATACGCAGTATTTT. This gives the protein CASSFYRTGDTQYF.

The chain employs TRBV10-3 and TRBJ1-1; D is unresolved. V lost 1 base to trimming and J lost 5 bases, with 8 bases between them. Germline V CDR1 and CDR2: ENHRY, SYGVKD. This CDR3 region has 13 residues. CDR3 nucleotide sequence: TGTGCCATCAGTGAGTACGGGGTGACTGAAGCTTTCTTT. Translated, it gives CAISEYGVTEAFF.

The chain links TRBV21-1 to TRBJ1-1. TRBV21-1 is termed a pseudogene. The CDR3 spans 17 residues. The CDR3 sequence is CASSKRRTQPLNTEAFF. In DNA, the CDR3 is TGTGCCAGCAGCAAAAGAAGGACCCAACCACTGAACACTGAAGCTTTCTTT.

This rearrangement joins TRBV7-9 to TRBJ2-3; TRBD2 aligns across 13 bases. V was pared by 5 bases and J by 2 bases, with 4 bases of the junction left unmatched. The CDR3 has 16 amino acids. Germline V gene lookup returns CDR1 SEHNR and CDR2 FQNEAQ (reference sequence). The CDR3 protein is CASSGLAGEFTDTQYF. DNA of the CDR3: TGTGCCAGCAGCGGACTAGCGGGAGAGTTCACAGATACGCAGTATTTT. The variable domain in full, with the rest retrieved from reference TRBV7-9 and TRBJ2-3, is DTGVSQNPRHKITKRGQNVTFRCDPISEHNRLYWYRQTLGQGPEFLTYFQNEAQLEKSRLLSDRFSAERPKGSFSTLEIQRTEQGDSAMYLCASSGLAGEFTDTQYFGPGTRLTVL.

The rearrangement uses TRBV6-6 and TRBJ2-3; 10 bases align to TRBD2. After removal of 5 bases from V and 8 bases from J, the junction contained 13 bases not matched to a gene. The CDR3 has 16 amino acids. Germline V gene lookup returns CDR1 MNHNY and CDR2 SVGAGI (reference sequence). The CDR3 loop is CASSPPGELAGVTQYF. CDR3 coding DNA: TGTGCCAGCAGTCCCCCGGGGGAGCTAGCGGGAGTTACGCAGTATTTT.

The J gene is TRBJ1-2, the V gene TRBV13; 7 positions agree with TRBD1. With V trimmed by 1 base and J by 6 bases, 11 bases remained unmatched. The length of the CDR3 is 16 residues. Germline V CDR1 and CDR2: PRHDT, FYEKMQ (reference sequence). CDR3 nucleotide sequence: TGTGCCAGCAGCTTAGCGCGGTCAGGGGGATATAATGGCTACACCTTC. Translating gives CASSLARSGGYNGYTF.

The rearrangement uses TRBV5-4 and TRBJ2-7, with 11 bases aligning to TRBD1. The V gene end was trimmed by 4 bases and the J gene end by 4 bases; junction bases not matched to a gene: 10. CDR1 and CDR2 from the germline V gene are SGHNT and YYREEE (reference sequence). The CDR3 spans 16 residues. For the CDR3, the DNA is TGTGCCAGCAGCGCGGTTCTTGGGACAGGGGGATACGAGCAGTACTTC. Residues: CASSAVLGTGGYEQYF.

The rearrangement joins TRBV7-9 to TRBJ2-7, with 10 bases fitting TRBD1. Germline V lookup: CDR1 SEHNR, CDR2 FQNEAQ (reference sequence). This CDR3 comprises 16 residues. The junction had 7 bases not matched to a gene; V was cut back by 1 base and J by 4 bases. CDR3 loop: CASSLGAWDRGYEQYF. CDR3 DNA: TGTGCCAGCAGCTTAGGTGCGTGGGACAGGGGATACGAGCAGTACTTC. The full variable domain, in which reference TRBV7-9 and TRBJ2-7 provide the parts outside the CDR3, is DTGVSQNPRHKITKRGQNVTFRCDPISEHNRLYWYRQTLGQGPEFLTYFQNEAQLEKSRLLSDRFSAERPKGSFSTLEIQRTEQGDSAMYLCASSLGAWDRGYEQYFGPGTRLTVT.